Listed below are T cell receptor beta chains from one sample, sequenced in a study of blood T cell repertoires in COVID-19. Method: immunoSEQ multiplex PCR; TCRdb's copy keeps in-frame clones and lacks some. The sample carries about 94,000 clones, over 75% recorded once. Input material: peripheral blood. Source of these receptors: a human donor with acute or convalescent COVID-19. The donor label of this sample is uncertain. Both conserved end residues are part of each CDR3. Fields, in order: V gene, clone size, J gene, D gene, CDR3 DNA, CDR3 protein. A D gene is named only where the DNA matches it firmly. Expanded clones are given a class, and other clones once, few, many or no size at all.

>TRBV7-3|NA|TRBJ1-1|NA
TGTGCCAGCAGTTTTGGGGGGTGGACTGAAGCTTTCTTT
CASSFGGWTEAFF
>TRBV28|NA|TRBJ1-2|TRBD1
TGTGCCAGCACCCTTCGGGACAGGGAATACTATGGCTACACCTTC
CASTLRDREYYGYTF
>TRBV12-3/TRBV12-4|NA|TRBJ1-1|TRBD1
TGTGCCAGCAGTTTGACAGGGGACACTGAAGCTTTCTTT
CASSLTGDTEAFF
>TRBV11-3|NA|TRBJ1-4|TRBD1
TGTGCCAGCAGCCCGCAGACAGGGGTTAATGAAAAACTGTTTTTT
CASSPQTGVNEKLFF
>TRBV6-2/TRBV6-3|NA|TRBJ2-1|NA
TGTGCCAGCAGTCATCCCAGCGGGGGACAGAATGAGCAGTTCTTC
CASSHPSGGQNEQFF
>TRBV7-2|NA|TRBJ1-4|TRBD1
TGTGCCAGCAGCCCGGACAGGGGTGACGAAAAACTGTTTTTT
CASSPDRGDEKLFF
>TRBV7-2|NA|TRBJ2-5|TRBD2
TGTGCCAGCAGCTTGTCCGGACTAGCGGGGCAAGAGACCCAGTACTTC
CASSLSGLAGQETQYF
>TRBV2|NA|TRBJ2-5|NA
TGTGCCAGCAGCTCGTGGGCAGGCCAAGAGACCCAGTACTTC
CASSSWAGQETQYF
>TRBV5-1|NA|TRBJ2-5|TRBD1
TGCGCCAGCAGCTTGGTTGGCAGGGGGCACCGGGAGACCCAGTACTTC
CASSLVGRGHRETQYF
>TRBV15|NA|TRBJ2-7|NA
TGTGCCACCAGCAGAGGTGGTGCTAGCAGCCACGAGCAGTACTTC
CATSRGGASSHEQYF
>TRBV3-1/TRBV3-2|once|TRBJ1-2|TRBD1
TGTGCCAGCAGCCAGCGCGACAGGGGAGGTGACGGCTACACCTTC
CASSQRDRGGDGYTF
>TRBV7-9|NA|TRBJ2-7|TRBD1
TGTGCCAGCAGCTTAGGCCCTGACAGGGGTTACGAGCAGTACTTC
CASSLGPDRGYEQYF
>TRBV6-6|NA|TRBJ1-3|TRBD1
TGTGCCAGCAACTCGGGACAGCGGCTCGGCACCATATATTTT
CASNSGQRLGTIYF
>TRBV5-6|NA|TRBJ1-2|TRBD1
TGTGCCAGCAGCTCAACTGCTGGGACAGGAATTTACTATGGCTACACCTTC
CASSSTAGTGIYYGYTF
>TRBV15|NA|TRBJ1-5|TRBD1
TGTGCCACCAGCAGATCCAAAACAGGGGTTGGTCAGCCCCAGCATTTT
CATSRSKTGVGQPQHF
>TRBV3-1/TRBV3-2|NA|TRBJ1-2|NA
TGTGCCAGCAGCCAAGCAGAAAACTATGGCTACACCTTC
CASSQAENYGYTF
>TRBV5-8|NA|TRBJ2-1|NA
TGTGCCAGCAGCTCGTTTCGAACCGCGCAAAATGAGCAGTTCTTC
CASSSFRTAQNEQFF
>TRBV6-5|NA|TRBJ1-2|TRBD1
TGTGCCAGCAGTTTCTGGACAGGGGGTGGCTACACCTTC
CASSFWTGGGYTF
>TRBV14|NA|TRBJ2-1|NA
TGTGCCAGCAGCCAAGCAGGGGCGACTCTAAATGAGCAGTTCTTC
CASSQAGATLNEQFF
>TRBV2|NA|TRBJ2-6|TRBD1
TGTGCCAGCAGCCGGGACAGGGGGCGCGACGTCCTGACTTTC
CASSRDRGRDVLTF
>TRBV15|few|TRBJ1-5|NA
TGTGCCACCAGCAGAGATAGCGCGGGGACTTCCCAGCATTTT
CATSRDSAGTSQHF
>TRBV28|NA|TRBJ1-4|TRBD1
TGTGCCAGCAGTTCCCCCGGGACAGGTGCTGAAAAACTGTTTTTT
CASSSPGTGAEKLFF
>TRBV6-1|NA|TRBJ2-3|TRBD2
TGTGCCAGCAGTGAAGGCGGGGGAAGGACAGATACGCAGTATTTT
CASSEGGGRTDTQYF
>TRBV10-3|NA|TRBJ2-7|TRBD2
TGTGCCATTAGTAAGAGTCCGGGACTAGCGGGGGTTGTACCTTACGAGCAGTACTTC
CAISKSPGLAGVVPYEQYF
>TRBV11-2|once|TRBJ1-6|NA
TGTGCCAGCAGCTTAGGTCCAGGGTTTGATTCACCCCTCCACTTT
CASSLGPGFDSPLHF
>TRBV6-2/TRBV6-3|NA|TRBJ2-7|NA
TGTGCCAGCAGTTACGTTCGGAGTTCCGGTGTGTCCTACGAGCAGTACTTC
CASSYVRSSGVSYEQYF
>TRBV7-3|NA|TRBJ2-5|NA
TGTGCCAGCAGCTTCGCCCCGACAGGTGGGGAGACCCAGTACTTC
CASSFAPTGGETQYF
>TRBV9|NA|TRBJ2-2|TRBD2
TGTGCCAGCAACGTAGCGGGGACAAACACCGGGGAGCTGTTTTTT
CASNVAGTNTGELFF
>TRBV7-9|few|TRBJ1-4|TRBD1
TGTGCCAGCAGCCCCCAGGGGGGCGATGAAAAACTGTTTTTT
CASSPQGGDEKLFF
>TRBV7-2|NA|TRBJ1-2|NA
TGTGCCAGCAGCCCAAGAAGGACGGGAGGCTACACCTTC
CASSPRRTGGYTF
>TRBV7-9|NA|TRBJ1-6|TRBD1
TGTGCCAGCAGCTTCCAGGGGGAAAATTCACCCCTCCACTTT
CASSFQGENSPLHF
>TRBV7-9|once|TRBJ2-5|TRBD2
TGTGCCAGCAGCTTAAAGCTAGCGGGGGGAGAGACCCAGTACTTC
CASSLKLAGGETQYF
>TRBV5-5|NA|TRBJ2-3|NA
TGTGCCAGCAGCTTGGTAGTGACAGATACGCAGTATTTT
CASSLVVTDTQYF
>TRBV5-4|NA|TRBJ2-2|TRBD2
TGTGCCAGCACTAGCGGGGGGGCAATAGACGGGGAGCTGTTTTTT
CASTSGGAIDGELFF
>TRBV28|once|TRBJ1-2|NA
TGTGCCAGCAGTTTGAGGCCAGTCTATGGCTACACCTTC
CASSLRPVYGYTF
>TRBV11-2|NA|TRBJ2-2|TRBD2
TGTGCCAGCAGCCTTCGTCGGACTAGCGGGGGGGCCAGCGGGGAGCTGTTTTTT
CASSLRRTSGGASGELFF
>TRBV7-2|NA|TRBJ2-3|NA
TGTGCCATCCTCCCTCTTCTACTAGGGCCGCTGGATACGCAGTATTTT
CAILPLLLGPLDTQYF
>TRBV6-2/TRBV6-3|once|TRBJ1-5|TRBD1
TGTGCCAGCAGTTACTCGCCAGGGGGACATCAGCCCCAGCATTTT
CASSYSPGGHQPQHF
>TRBV28|NA|TRBJ1-2|NA
TGTGCCAGCAGTTTGCATCCGGGCAGGGAGGGCTATGGCTACACCTTC
CASSLHPGREGYGYTF
>TRBV6-1|few|TRBJ1-1|TRBD1
TGTGCCAGCAGTGAATTTTGGTTGGGACAGACGAACACTGAAGCTTTCTTT
CASSEFWLGQTNTEAFF
>TRBV28|NA|TRBJ2-2|TRBD2
TGTGCCAGCAGTTTGGCGGGGGGGCCTTCCGGGGAGCTGTTTTTT
CASSLAGGPSGELFF
>TRBV24-1|few|TRBJ1-6|TRBD1
TGTGCCACCACCGATGACAGGGCCAGGAGGGGGTATAATTCACCCCTCCACTTT
CATTDDRARRGYNSPLHF
>TRBV6-5|NA|TRBJ1-1|NA
TGTGCCAGCAGAACAGGGCCGAACACTGAAGCTTTCTTT
CASRTGPNTEAFF
>TRBV12-5|NA|TRBJ2-1|TRBD2
TGTGCTAGTGGTTTGGGCCCCACGGCGGGGGGCTTAAATGAGCAGTTCTTC
CASGLGPTAGGLNEQFF